A selection of T cell receptor beta chains follows, all from one sample in a study of T-cell memory formation after mild COVID-19. TCRdb itself ran the 5' RACE reads through MiXCR, one entry per CDR3 protein. The sample has roughly 560,000 distinct CDR3 sequences, roughly 20% seen once. The sequencing input was PBMCs or a T cell subset sorted from them (not recorded which). These receptors were collected from an adult woman who had mild COVID-19 (a few samples of this study predate the infection). Cell type and time point are not known. CDR3s include the opening cysteine and the closing phenylalanine or tryptophan. Fields, in order: V gene, clone size, J gene, D gene, CDR3 DNA, CDR3 protein. A D gene is named only where the DNA matches it firmly. Clone size is not always given. Where it is, it says once, few, many or a class for expanded clones.

TRBV6-5	-	TRBJ1-6	TRBD1	TGTGCCAGCAGTTACTCGAAACCCGTCCTAGGGGGCGCGTCACCCCTCCACTTT	CASSYSKPVLGGASPLHF
TRBV21-1	-	TRBJ2-7	-	TGTGCCAGCACAGCTCTGTTCTCCTACGAGCAGTACTTC	CASTALFSYEQYF
TRBV5-1	-	TRBJ2-7	TRBD1	TGCGCCAGCAGCTCCCCGGGACAGGAATACGAGCAGTACTTC	CASSSPGQEYEQYF
TRBV12-3/TRBV12-4	few	TRBJ1-6	-	TGTGCCAGCAGTAGCCACGGTGGATCACCCCTCCACTTT	CASSSHGGSPLHF
TRBV24-1	few	TRBJ2-5	-	TGTGCCACCAGTGCCCCTGGAATGGAGACCCAGTACTTC	CATSAPGMETQYF
TRBV7-6	-	TRBJ2-1	TRBD2	TGTGCCAGCAGCCCCTCAGAAGCGGGGGGCTGGTACAATGAGCAGTTCTTC	CASSPSEAGGWYNEQFF
TRBV7-9	-	TRBJ2-7	TRBD2	TGTGCCAGCACCCCGCCAGCGGGGGGTTCCTACGAGCAGTACTTC	CASTPPAGGSYEQYF
TRBV4-1	-	TRBJ2-4	TRBD2	TGCGCCAGCAGCCAAGGATGGGGGGGTGAAGCCAAAAACATTCAGTACTTC	CASSQGWGGEAKNIQYF
TRBV4-2	few	TRBJ1-2	-	TGTGCCAGCAGCCATAGCTATGGCTACACCTTC	CASSHSYGYTF
TRBV2	-	TRBJ2-1	TRBD2	TGTGCCAGCAGTGAACTAGCGGGGGGGCCGAATGAGCAGTTCTTC	CASSELAGGPNEQFF
TRBV6-7	few	TRBJ1-5	-	TGTGCCAGCAGTTCGAAGACCCGGAACGGGGGTCAGCCCCAGCATTTT	CASSSKTRNGGQPQHF
TRBV11-2	-	TRBJ2-7	TRBD1	TGTGCCAGCAGCAGAGGACAGGACCAACGGCAGTACTTC	CASSRGQDQRQYF
TRBV12-5	-	TRBJ1-2	TRBD1	TGTGCTAGTGGTTGGGGACAGGGGGCTCGAGGCTACACCTTC	CASGWGQGARGYTF
TRBV20-1	-	TRBJ2-5	-	TGCAGCGGTGGGGAGAGGGGTGAGACCCAGTACTTC	CSGGERGETQYF
TRBV9	-	TRBJ1-2	TRBD1	TGTGCCAGCAGCCCGGGACAGGGAAAAGGGGTCTATGGCTACACCTTC	CASSPGQGKGVYGYTF
TRBV29-1	-	TRBJ2-3	-	TGCAGCGTTGACCGATACGGCCAAGACACAGATACGCAGTATTTT	CSVDRYGQDTDTQYF
TRBV7-6	-	TRBJ1-2	TRBD1	TGTGCCAGCAGCCCTCGATCGATGGACAGGGGTTACTATGGCTACACCTTC	CASSPRSMDRGYYGYTF
TRBV29-1	-	TRBJ2-7	TRBD1	TGCAGCGTCTTGGGGCAGGGACAGGGTACAAGGGATTACGAGCAGTACTTC	CSVLGQGQGTRDYEQYF
TRBV20-1	-	TRBJ2-3	TRBD1	TGCAGTGCTCCAGAGGGACAGGGTGTGAGTTCGCAGTATTTT	CSAPEGQGVSSQYF
TRBV6-6	-	TRBJ2-7	TRBD2	TGTGCCAGCAGTCTGGGGCTAGCGGGAGCGCACGGCGAGCAGTACTTC	CASSLGLAGAHGEQYF
TRBV29-1	few	TRBJ1-1	-	TGCAGCGTTGGAGACAATTGGGGCACTGAAGCTTTCTTT	CSVGDNWGTEAFF
TRBV5-6	-	TRBJ2-1	TRBD2	TGTGCCAGCAGCTCTAGGGGACTAGCTTCCTACAATGAGCAGTTCTTC	CASSSRGLASYNEQFF
TRBV30	many	TRBJ2-2	-	TGTGCCTGGAGATACCTCACCGGGGAGCTGTTTTTT	CAWRYLTGELFF
TRBV24-1	-	TRBJ1-2	-	TGTGCCACCAGTGCTTATGAGAACTATGGCTACACCTTC	CATSAYENYGYTF
TRBV5-1	few	TRBJ1-3	TRBD1	TGCGCCAGCAAGTCCGGGACAGTGGGCGGAAACACCATATATTTT	CASKSGTVGGNTIYF
TRBV20-1	-	TRBJ2-1	-	TGCAGTGGACTCCTACCAAGCCACACTGAGCAGTTCTTC	CSGLLPSHTEQFF
TRBV11-2	-	TRBJ2-2	TRBD1	TGTGCCAGCAGCAACGGACAGGGGGCGACCGGGGAGCTGTTTTTT	CASSNGQGATGELFF
TRBV7-2	few	TRBJ2-5	-	TGTGCCAGCAGTCGTCACCCCATCGAGGGGGGTAATCAAGAGACCCAGTACTTC	CASSRHPIEGGNQETQYF
TRBV5-1	-	TRBJ1-6	TRBD1	TGCGCCAGCAGCCCCGGGACAGGTCCCTATAATTCACCCCTCCACTTT	CASSPGTGPYNSPLHF
TRBV18	-	TRBJ2-1	-	TGTGCCAGCTCACCACCCCGGGGCCAGGGTACCACATACAATGAGCAGTTCTTC	CASSPPRGQGTTYNEQFF
TRBV4-1	few	TRBJ1-2	TRBD1	TGCGCCAGCAGCCAAGGCCCCGGAGGGACAGGGAAGGCATATGGCTACACCTTC	CASSQGPGGTGKAYGYTF
TRBV11-2	few	TRBJ2-1	TRBD1	TGTGCCAGCAGCCCCCGGACAGGTTTTAGCTCCTACAATGAGCAGTTCTTC	CASSPRTGFSSYNEQFF
TRBV2	-	TRBJ2-5	TRBD2	TGTGCCAGCAGGGAGCTAGCGGGGGGAATGGAGACCCAGTACTTC	CASRELAGGMETQYF
TRBV20-1	-	TRBJ2-3	-	TGCAGTGTTCAGAGGCCCGGCACAGATACGCAGTATTTT	CSVQRPGTDTQYF
TRBV27	few	TRBJ2-7	-	TGTGCCAGCAGTTTAGAGGGGCGTTTGTGGGGAAGGAGCTACGAGCAGTACTTC	CASSLEGRLWGRSYEQYF
TRBV5-1	-	TRBJ2-7	-	TGCGCCAGCAGCCCCGTCGGGATGGGGTACGAGCAGTACTTC	CASSPVGMGYEQYF
TRBV7-9	-	TRBJ1-4	-	TGTGCCAGCAGCTTAGGGGCGCAGGGTGAAAAACTGTTTTTT	CASSLGAQGEKLFF